This TCR beta chain was sequenced in a study of blood T cell repertoires in COVID-19 (dated by TCRdb to 2020 to 2022). Some background on the complete study: Collaborator samples came from the United States, Italy and Spain and covered acute and convalescent phases of COVID-19. The material from the prospective study consisted of cDNA or gDNA derived from T cells, B-cell-depleted T cells, or PBMCs. The dataset comprised deeply sampled blood TCRbeta repertoires from subjects exposed to, actively infected with, or recovered from COVID-19. A freely available public database, intended as a resource for researchers studying the immune response to SARS-CoV-2, is where the repertoires were released. Samples came from the ongoing ImmuneRACE study (first 160 participants) plus 1,254 subjects from 6 global collaborators. Sample metadata almost always included a de-identified subject ID, COVID-19 status, age in years and sex. HLA class I and class II types, where available, came from metadata supplied by the sample provider rather than from assay-based typing.

The CDR3 covers 15 residues, taking in both the cysteine and the phenylalanine. Only the CDR3 part of the read is kept: 45 bases, read in frame from the first base. Sequences MDHEN (CDR1) and SYDVKM (CDR2) are obtained from the germline V gene. V is pared back by 5 bases and J by 1 base, with 14 bases lying between the germline termini. The paper's findings and limits, for the study overall: The amount of clinical and demographic metadata varied by source and participant and was provided uncurated.

About this clone: The clone's antigen remains unknown. No much larger clone is present one base from it, and per-base qualities are unavailable.

In Seattle, one collaborating source enrolled patients while the infection was active and tracked those patients longitudinally over the course of disease. The collaborating institutions used their own protocols to collect whole blood in K2EDTA tubes. For TCRbeta analysis, collaborator samples were shipped as frozen whole blood, as isolated PBMCs, or as DNA extracted from either sample type. TCRbeta CDR3 regions were amplified from genomic DNA using the immunoSEQ Assay, a bias-controlled multiplex PCR. Per the source publication's procedure: The number of nucleated cells in each sample was estimated by amplification of reference gene primers within the assay. To quantify the absolute abundance of each unique TCRbeta CDR3 rearrangement, sequence reads were collapsed and filtered. For each sample, productive Simpson clonality was calculated as the square root of Simpson's diversity index over productive rearrangements. TCRdb limited this immuneACCESS table to in-frame rearrangements with V and J called. A share of clones is missing; checked studies link under half to unresolved V genes, and the rest is unexplained. For V, J and clone size, that table is used; D and trimming come from the DNA. The sample records tens of thousands of clones, about 90% of which are singletons. Of the sample, roughly 0.47% is held by the ten largest clones.

The specimen sequenced was peripheral blood. The source of this sequence is a man aged 50 to 60 with COVID-19, enrolled during active disease. Recombination linked TRBV28 to TRBJ2-5, and perhaps TRBD1 as D gene, on 6 matching bases. The CDR3 is CASSPLTGTQETQYF. The base sequence is TGTGCCAGCAGTCCCCTGACAGGCACCCAAGAGACCCAGTACTTC.